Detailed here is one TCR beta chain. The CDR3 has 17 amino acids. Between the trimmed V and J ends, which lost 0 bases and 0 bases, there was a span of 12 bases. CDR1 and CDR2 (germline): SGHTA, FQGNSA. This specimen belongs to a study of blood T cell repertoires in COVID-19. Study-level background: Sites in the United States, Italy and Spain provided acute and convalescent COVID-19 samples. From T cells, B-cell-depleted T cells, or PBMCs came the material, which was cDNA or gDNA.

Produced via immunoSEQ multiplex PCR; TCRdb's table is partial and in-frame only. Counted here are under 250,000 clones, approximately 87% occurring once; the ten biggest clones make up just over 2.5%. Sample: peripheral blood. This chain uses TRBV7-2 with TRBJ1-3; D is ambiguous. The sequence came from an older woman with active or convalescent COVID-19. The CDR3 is CASSLAGNLPSGNTIYF. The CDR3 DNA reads TGTGCCAGCAGCTTAGCGGGCAACCTCCCCTCTGGAAACACCATATATTTT.